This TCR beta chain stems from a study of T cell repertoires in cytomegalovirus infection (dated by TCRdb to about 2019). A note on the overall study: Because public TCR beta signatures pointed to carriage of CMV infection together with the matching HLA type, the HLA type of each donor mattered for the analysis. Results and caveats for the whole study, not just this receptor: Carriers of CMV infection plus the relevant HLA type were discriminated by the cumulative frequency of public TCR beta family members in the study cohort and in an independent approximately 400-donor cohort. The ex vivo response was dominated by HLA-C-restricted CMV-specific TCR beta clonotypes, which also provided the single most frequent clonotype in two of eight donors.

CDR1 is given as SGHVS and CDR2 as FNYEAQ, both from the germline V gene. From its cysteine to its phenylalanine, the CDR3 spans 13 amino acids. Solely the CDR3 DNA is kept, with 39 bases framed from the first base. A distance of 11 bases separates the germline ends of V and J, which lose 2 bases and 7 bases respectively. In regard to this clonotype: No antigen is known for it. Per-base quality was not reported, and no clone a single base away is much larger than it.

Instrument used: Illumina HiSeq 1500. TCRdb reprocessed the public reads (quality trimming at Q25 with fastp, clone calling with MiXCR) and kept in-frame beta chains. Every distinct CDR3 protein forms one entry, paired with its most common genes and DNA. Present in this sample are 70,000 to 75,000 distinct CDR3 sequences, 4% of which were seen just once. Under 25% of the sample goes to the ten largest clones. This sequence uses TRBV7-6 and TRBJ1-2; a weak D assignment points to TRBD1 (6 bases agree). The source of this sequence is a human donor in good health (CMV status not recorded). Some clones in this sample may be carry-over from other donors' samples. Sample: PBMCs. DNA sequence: TGTGCCAGCAGCTTAAAGGGGGGGCTTGGCTACACCTTC. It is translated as CASSLKGGLGYTF.